This T cell receptor (beta chain) was sequenced in a study of cytomegalovirus exposure and HLA in healthy donors. Study results and caveats: Reportedly, a later analysis found an Asian-associated ancestry cluster had fewer N-insertions than the roughly 700-donor mean.

The PCR had 60 Vbeta and 13 Jbeta primers. Libraries were prepared by immunoSEQ multiplex PCR; TCRdb keeps only in-frame clonotypes and omits some of them. The sample has about 130,000 clones, roughly 15% seen once. Comment on this clone: Its antigen is undetermined.

Trimming removed 8 bases from V and 2 bases from J, with 18 bases in between. CDR3 length: 16 amino acids. From germline, CDR1 is SEHNR and CDR2 FQNEAQ (reference sequence). The sample comprised PBMCs. The chain is built from TRBV7-9 and TRBJ2-2; D is perhaps TRBD2 (5 bases). The origin of this receptor is a female donor in good health and CMV-seropositive. The DNA for the CDR3 is TGTGCCAGCCCGAGCCCGGCTAGCATAAACACCGGGGAGCTGTTTTTT. Its protein is CASPSPASINTGELFF.